This TCR beta chain was sequenced during a study of control samples from healthy donors and cancer patients. Trimming left V 6 bases short and J 7 bases short, with 27 bases between. CDR3 length: 17 amino acids. The germline V gene encodes CDR1 ENHRY and CDR2 SYGVKD. Clones were read by immunoSEQ multiplex PCR, and TCRdb kept only the in-frame ones, dropping some. Of under 200,000 clones detected, 88% appear once; the ten largest clones hold 4.9%. The J gene is TRBJ1-2, the V gene TRBV10-3; TRBD1 might be the D (5 bases). The sequenced material came from blood. The sequence came from a woman in her 30s in good health. CDR3 region: CAIRARDVSFFPSGYTF. In DNA, the CDR3 is TGTGCCATCAGGGCTCGGGACGTTTCTTTTTTTCCGAGTGGCTACACCTTC.